Given below is one TCR beta chain in context. The record originates from a study of blood T cells in healthy people across ages. Donors each provided approximately 9.6 milliliters of peripheral blood. Sample-barcoded 5' priming and a J-beta primer mix drove a second PCR of roughly 6 to 12 cycles. Each CDR3 protein gets one entry after TCRdb re-called the 5' RACE reads with MiXCR. The profile shows about 970,000 distinct CDR3 sequences, roughly 51% of them singletons. The sequenced sample was blood. This TCR was recovered from a woman in her sixties in good health.

The CDR3: CASSSQGHNSPLHF. In DNA, the CDR3 is TGTGCCAGCAGCTCCCAGGGTCATAATTCACCCCTCCACTTT. The J gene is TRBJ1-6, the V gene TRBV13; a possible D gene is TRBD1 (5 bases). This CDR3 contains 14 residues. Trimming stripped 4 bases from V and 5 bases from J, with 9 bases between. Germline CDR1 and CDR2: PRHDT and FYEKMQ (reference sequence).